These T cell receptor beta chains were read from a single sample in a study of identical twins. Each CDR3 protein gets one entry after TCRdb re-called the 5' RACE reads with MiXCR. This table holds some 1,600,000 distinct CDR3 sequences, more than 30% found once. Material: cord blood. The receptors were sampled from a newborn girl in good health. The CDR3 runs from the conserved cysteine through the conserved F or W. D genes are given only for firm matches. The size entry is marked missing in some rows and otherwise reads once, few, many or a size class.

J gene | V gene | clone size | D gene | CDR3 protein | CDR3 DNA
TRBJ2-1 | TRBV4-2 | few | NA | CASSPRGGPGNEQFF | TGTGCCAGCAGCCCACGAGGGGGGCCTGGGAATGAGCAGTTCTTC
TRBJ2-2 | TRBV6-6 | NA | NA | CASRSASTDTGELFF | TGTGCCAGCAGATCGGCTTCCACCGACACCGGGGAGCTGTTTTTT
TRBJ2-3 | TRBV9 | NA | NA | CASSVVGSPDTQYF | TGTGCCAGCAGCGTAGTAGGCTCCCCAGATACGCAGTATTTT
TRBJ2-3 | TRBV20-1 | NA | NA | CSPKTSLTSTDIQYF | TGCAGTCCTAAAACTTCCCTAACTAGCACAGATATCCAGTATTTT
TRBJ1-4 | TRBV6-1 | NA | NA | CASRRRAEGEKLFF | TGTGCCAGCAGAAGACGGGCAGAGGGGGAAAAACTGTTTTTT
TRBJ2-1 | TRBV10-3 | few | NA | CAIRDRNNEQFF | TGTGCCATCAGGGACCGAAACAATGAGCAGTTCTTC
TRBJ2-5 | TRBV2 | NA | NA | CASSDGPRETQYF | TGTGCCAGCAGTGATGGCCCGAGGGAGACCCAGTACTTC
TRBJ2-3 | TRBV30 | NA | NA | CAWGGRYTDTQYF | TGTGCCTGGGGGGGGAGATACACAGATACGCAGTATTTT
TRBJ2-3 | TRBV24-1 | NA | NA | CATRRAGVATDTQYF | TGTGCCACCAGGAGGGCAGGGGTCGCCACAGATACGCAGTATTTT
TRBJ2-5 | TRBV20-1 | few | NA | CSAITGGEETQYF | TGCAGTGCTATTACAGGGGGGGAAGAGACCCAGTACTTC
TRBJ2-2 | TRBV7-2 | NA | TRBD2 | CASSYRTSGNTGELFF | TGTGCCAGCAGCTACCGGACTAGCGGAAACACCGGGGAGCTGTTTTTT
TRBJ1-2 | TRBV20-1 | NA | NA | CSAKTRRTSTNYGYTF | TGCAGTGCTAAGACTCGTAGGACATCCACTAACTATGGCTACACCTTC
TRBJ2-7 | TRBV25-1 | NA | TRBD2 | CASSELAGGGNEQYF | TGTGCCAGCAGTGAACTAGCGGGAGGGGGCAATGAGCAGTACTTC
TRBJ2-7 | TRBV24-1 | many | NA | CATSAGSAYEQYF | TGTGCCACCAGTGCGGGGAGTGCCTACGAGCAGTACTTC
TRBJ1-2 | TRBV27 | NA | NA | CASSLQGRPLNYGYTF | TGTGCCAGCAGCCTCCAGGGTCGACCGCTTAACTATGGCTACACCTTC
TRBJ2-5 | TRBV5-1 | NA | NA | CASSLAGTRSINEQYF | TGCGCCAGCAGCCTGGCGGGGACTCGATCGATCAATGAGCAGTACTTC
TRBJ1-2 | TRBV4-1 | few | TRBD1 | CASSPEQGARWYGYTF | TGCGCCAGCAGCCCGGAACAGGGGGCTCGGTGGTATGGCTACACCTTC